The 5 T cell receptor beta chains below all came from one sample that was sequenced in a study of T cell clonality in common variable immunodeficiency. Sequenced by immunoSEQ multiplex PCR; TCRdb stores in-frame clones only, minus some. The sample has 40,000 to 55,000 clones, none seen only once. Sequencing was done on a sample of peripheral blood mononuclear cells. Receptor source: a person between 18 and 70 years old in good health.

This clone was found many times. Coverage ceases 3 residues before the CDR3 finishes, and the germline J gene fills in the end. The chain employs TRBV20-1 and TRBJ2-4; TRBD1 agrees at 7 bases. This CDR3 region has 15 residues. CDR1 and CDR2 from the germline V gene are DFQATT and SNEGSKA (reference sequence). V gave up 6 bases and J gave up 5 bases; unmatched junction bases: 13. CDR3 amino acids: CSAINLRDRENIQYF. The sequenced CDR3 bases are TGCAGTGCCATCAACCTGAGGGACAGAGAAAACATT.

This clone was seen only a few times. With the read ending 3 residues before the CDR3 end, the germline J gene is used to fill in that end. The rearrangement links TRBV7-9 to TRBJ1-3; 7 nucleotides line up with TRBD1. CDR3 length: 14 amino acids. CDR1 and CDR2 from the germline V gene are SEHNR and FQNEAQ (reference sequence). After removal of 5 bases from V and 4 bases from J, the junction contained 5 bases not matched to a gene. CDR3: CASSRPGQGNTIYF. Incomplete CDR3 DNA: TGTGCCAGCAGCCGCCCGGGACAGGGAAACACC.

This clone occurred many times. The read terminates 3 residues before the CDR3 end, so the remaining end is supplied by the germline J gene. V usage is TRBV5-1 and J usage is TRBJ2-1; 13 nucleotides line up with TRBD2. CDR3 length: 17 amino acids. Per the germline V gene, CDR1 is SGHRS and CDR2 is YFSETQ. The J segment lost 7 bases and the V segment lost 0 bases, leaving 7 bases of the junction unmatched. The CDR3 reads CASSLAGLAGAENEQFF. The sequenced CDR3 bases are TGCGCCAGCAGCTTGGCTGGACTAGCGGGGGCCGAGAATGAG.

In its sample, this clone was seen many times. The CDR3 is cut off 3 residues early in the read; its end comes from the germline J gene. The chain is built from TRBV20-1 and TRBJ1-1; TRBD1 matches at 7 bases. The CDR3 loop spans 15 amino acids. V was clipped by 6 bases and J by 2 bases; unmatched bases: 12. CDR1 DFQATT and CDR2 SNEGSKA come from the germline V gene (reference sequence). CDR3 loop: CSAPGGAGGNTEAFF. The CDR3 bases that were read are TGCAGTGCGCCGGGGGGGGCAGGGGGAAACACTGAA.

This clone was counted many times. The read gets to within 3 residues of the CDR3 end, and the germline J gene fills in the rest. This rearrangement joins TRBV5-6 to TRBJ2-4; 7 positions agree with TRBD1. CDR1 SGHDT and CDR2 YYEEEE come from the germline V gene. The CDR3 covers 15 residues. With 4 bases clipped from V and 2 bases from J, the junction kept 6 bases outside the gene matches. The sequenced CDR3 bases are TGTGCCAGCAGCCACCCGACAGGGTCCAAAAACATT. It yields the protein CASSHPTGSKNI. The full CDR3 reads CASSHPTGSKNIQYF. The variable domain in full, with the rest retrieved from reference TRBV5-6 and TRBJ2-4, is DAGVTQSPTHLIKTRGQQVTLRCSPKSGHDTVSWYQQALGQGPQFIFQYYEEEERQRGNFPDRFSGHQFPNYSSELNVNALLLGDSALYLCASSHPTGSKNIQYFGAGTRLSVL.